These 4 T cell receptor beta chains originate from one sample sequenced in a study of CD8 T cells in ankylosing spondylitis. The study's findings and limits: A motif of eight highly homologous TCR beta variants was seen as apparently characteristic of ankylosing spondylitis blood.

For these TCRs, the target antigens are not known. One entry per CDR3 protein results from TCRdb running MiXCR on the 5' RACE reads. This table has 500,000 or so distinct CDR3 sequences, approximately 5% appearing once. Sequencing used blood, either unsorted or a sorted T cell fraction (not recorded which). The receptor source for this set is a male donor with ankylosing spondylitis.

This clonotype was counted at least ten times. The CDR3 DNA is TGCGCCAGCAGCTTCTTAGGCGCACGGGGCTCTGGGGCCAACGTCCTGACTTTC. Amino acid sequence: CASSFLGARGSGANVLTF. V usage is TRBV5-1 and J usage is TRBJ2-6; the D gene is possibly TRBD2 (5 bases). Trimming pared 2 bases from V and 0 bases from J, leaving 15 bases between. CDR3 length equals 18 residues. Germline-derived CDR1 and CDR2 are SGHRS and YFSETQ.

This clonotype has a count of ten or more. The rearrangement uses TRBV5-4 and TRBJ2-7; the D gene is possibly TRBD2 (5 bases). This CDR3 has 14 residues. CDR1 and CDR2 (germline): SGHNT, YYREEE (reference sequence). V lost 0 bases and J 2 bases, leaving 9 bases between the germline ends. The CDR3 DNA follows: TGTGCCAGCAGCTTGGCCACTAGTCCCTACGAGCAGTACTTC. Its protein is CASSLATSPYEQYF.

This clonotype showed up many times. The chain recombines TRBV12-3 or TRBV12-4 with TRBJ2-3, with TRBD1 as a possible D gene (5 bases). This CDR3 region has 14 residues. V dropped 1 base and J dropped 4 bases, with 9 bases sitting between them. The CDR3: CASSLGGHPDTQYF. CDR3 sequence (DNA): TGTGCCAGCAGTTTAGGAGGACATCCAGATACGCAGTATTTT.

The V gene is TRBV18, the J gene TRBJ1-1; no definite D call. The CDR3 spans 14 residues. Trimming took off 6 bases at V and 3 bases at J, with 14 bases between the two ends. CDR1 and CDR2 (germline): KGHSH, LQKENI. CDR3 sequence (DNA): TGTGCCAGCTCCCCAGAGGGCGCATACACTGAAGCTTTCTTT. It yields the protein CASSPEGAYTEAFF.